Below are 5 T cell receptor beta chains sequenced from a single sample in a study of regulatory T cells in long-lasting Graves disease. The time point denotes: newly diagnosed GD, antithyroid drugs for less than 3 months. The authors made the TCR library using RNA they extracted from PBMCs. HTBI primers from iRepertoire and Arm-PCR of CDR3 regions yielded the TCR beta libraries. Using its own MiXCR run on the multiplex PCR reads, TCRdb lists one record per CDR3 protein. The table shows about 420,000 distinct CDR3 sequences, with around 15% occurring only once. These data are also associated with another study on T cells in Graves' hyperthyroidism and ophthalmopathy.

The sequencing used peripheral blood mononuclear cells (PBMCs), collected at new diagnosis, from a patient treated with antithyroid drugs. Every receptor here comes from a woman between 18 and 29 years old with Graves disease.

This clonotype was counted many times. This chain uses TRBV7-6 with TRBJ2-7; the match to TRBD2 covers 7 bases. The length of the CDR3 is 17 residues. The V gene's germline CDR1 is SGHVS and CDR2 FNYEAQ. The J segment lost 0 bases and the V segment lost 1 base, leaving 9 bases of the junction unmatched. The CDR3 here is CASSLEAPGLYSYEQYF. The CDR3 DNA sequence: TGTGCCAGCAGCTTAGAAGCTCCGGGACTATACTCCTACGAGCAGTACTTC.

This clonotype has a handful of counts. One end of the junction does not line up with germline, which may come from a read error. The chain is built from TRBV3-1 and TRBJ1-1; D possibly corresponds to TRBD1 (6 bases). This CDR3 comprises 14 residues. Looked up from germline, CDR1 is LGHDT and CDR2 is YNNKEL (reference sequence). CDR3 in amino acids: CASSQVQGNAEAFF. In nucleotides, the CDR3 is TGTGCCAGCAGCCAAGTTCAGGGGAACGCTGAAGCTTTCTTT.

This clonotype came up many times. The chain links TRBV10-3 to TRBJ2-1; D tentatively reads TRBD1 or TRBD2 (5 bases each). V was pared by 2 bases and J by 4 bases, with 15 bases between. Germline V gives CDR1 ENHRY, CDR2 SYGVKD. The CDR3 is 16 amino acids. The CDR3 DNA reads TGTGCCATCAGTGAGATGAGCACGGGGACGTACAATGAGCAGTTCTTC. Its protein product is CAISEMSTGTYNEQFF.

The chain couples TRBV30 to TRBJ1-6; TRBD1 matches at 8 bases. The trim removed 6 bases at V and 8 bases at J, leaving 18 bases unmatched. Germline-derived CDR1 and CDR2 are GTSNPN and SVGIG (reference sequence). CDR3 size: 17 residues. The CDR3: CACSRTGKAWEDSPLHF. The CDR3 DNA sequence: TGTGCCTGTTCTCGGACAGGGAAGGCATGGGAAGATTCACCCCTCCACTTT.

This chain uses TRBV6-1 with TRBJ2-4, with 10 positions matching TRBD1. The CDR3 runs 15 residues. The V gene's germline CDR1 is MNHNS and CDR2 SASEGT. V gave up 6 bases and J gave up 6 bases; unmatched junction bases: 8. DNA of the CDR3: TGTGCCAGCAGCCTCACCGGGACAGGGGTAAACATTCAGTACTTC. It translates to CASSLTGTGVNIQYF.